The 17 T cell receptor beta chains below were found in one sample sequenced in a study of blood T cells in healthy people across ages. Then a second PCR, running about 6 to 11 cycles, was carried out with a sample-barcoded 5' primer and a J-beta primer mix. MiXCR was run by TCRdb on the 5' RACE reads, yielding one entry per CDR3 protein. The sample consists of some 1.6 million distinct CDR3 sequences, 30% to 40% of them appearing once. The sequenced sample was blood. All receptors derive from a woman in her 30s in good health.

The CDR3 is CSARPHTRYEQYF. CDR3 DNA sequence: TGCAGTGCTAGACCCCATACCCGTTACGAGCAGTACTTC. This rearrangement joins TRBV20-1 to TRBJ2-7; D gene unclear. The germline CDR1 and CDR2 sequences are DFQATT and SNEGSKA (reference sequence). The CDR3 runs 13 residues. V was clipped by 2 bases and J by 4 bases, with 12 bases between them.

This clonotype was counted between two and nine times. The genes are TRBV9 and TRBJ2-5, with 9 bases fitting TRBD2. The CDR3 spans 15 residues. J lost 5 bases, V lost 4 bases, and 9 bases had no gene match. The germline V gene encodes CDR1 SGDLS and CDR2 YYNGEE. The CDR3 loop reads CASSQMGLAGETQYF. The CDR3 DNA is TGTGCCAGCAGCCAGATGGGTCTAGCGGGGGAGACCCAGTACTTC.

The chain couples TRBV4-1 to TRBJ2-1; TRBD2 aligns across 10 bases. This CDR3 has 19 amino acids. Losses at the gene ends were 0 bases for V and 1 base for J; bases not matched to a gene: 9. Per the germline V gene, CDR1 is MGHRA and CDR2 is YSYEKL. This CDR3 is CASSQDRLLAGGSYNEQFF. The CDR3 nucleotides are TGCGCCAGCAGCCAAGATAGACTTTTAGCGGGAGGTTCCTACAATGAGCAGTTCTTC.

This clonotype occurred a few times. The chain has TRBV20-1 and TRBJ2-7, with a weak D call TRBD1 (6 bases). V lost 7 bases and J 0 bases, leaving 10 bases between the germline ends. Germline lookup yields CDR1 DFQATT and CDR2 SNEGSKA (reference sequence). The CDR3 is made up of 12 amino acids. Here the CDR3 DNA reads TGCAGTGGCAGGGGTCACTCCTACGAGCAGTACTTC. It yields the protein CSGRGHSYEQYF.

The rearrangement links TRBV20-1 to TRBJ2-1; D uncertain. Germline values: CDR1 DFQATT, CDR2 SNEGSKA (reference sequence). V was cut by 5 bases and J by 13 bases, with 6 bases left in between. CDR3 length: 8 residues. CDR3 sequence (DNA): TGCAGTGCTGGTGGACAGTTCTTC. This codes for CSAGGQFF.

This chain uses TRBV20-1 with TRBJ1-2, with D perhaps TRBD1 (5 bases). The CDR3 has 12 residues. The V end was cut by 6 bases, the J end by 6 bases, with 14 bases between. Looked up from germline, CDR1 is DFQATT and CDR2 is SNEGSKA (reference sequence). The CDR3 reads CSASRQSDGYTF. In nucleotides, the CDR3 is TGCAGTGCGAGCAGACAGTCCGATGGCTACACCTTC.

The sample holds a few counts of this clonotype. The chain has TRBV20-1 and TRBJ2-3, with 10 bases that match TRBD2. Looked up from germline, CDR1 is DFQATT and CDR2 is SNEGSKA (reference sequence). The CDR3 is 17 residues long. J lost 0 bases, V lost 3 bases, and 9 bases had no gene match. CDR3 DNA sequence: TGCAGTGCTAGGGCTAGCGGGGGCATTCTTAGCACAGATACGCAGTATTTT. Translated, it gives CSARASGGILSTDTQYF.

Concerning this clonotype itself: A junction boundary mismatches the germline segment, possibly from a read error. This chain links TRBV12-3 or TRBV12-4 with TRBJ2-3; 9 bases agree with TRBD2. CDR3 length: 20 residues. CDR3 loop: CASSPSRRGGLALLTDAQYF. CDR3 DNA: TGTGCCAGCAGTCCCTCCCGGCGGGGGGGCCTAGCATTGTTAACAGATGCGCAGTATTTT.

V usage is TRBV20-1 and J usage is TRBJ1-1; a possible D gene is TRBD1 (6 bases). The CDR3 totals 15 residues. Germline V gene sequence: CDR1 DFQATT, CDR2 SNEGSKA (reference sequence). V lost 2 bases and J lost 6, with 19 bases in between. The CDR3 loop is CSARPPLGKGAEAFF. DNA of the CDR3: TGCAGTGCTAGACCACCATTGGGAAAGGGGGCTGAAGCTTTCTTT.

CDR3 region: CASSLQGLVARNEQFF. For the CDR3, the DNA is TGTGCCAGCAGCCTGCAAGGGCTGGTAGCCAGGAATGAGCAGTTCTTC. The V gene is TRBV3-1, the J gene TRBJ2-1; D ambiguous. The CDR3 runs 16 residues. Trimming pared 4 bases from V and 7 bases from J, leaving 20 bases between. CDR1 is LGHDT and CDR2 is YNNKEL in the germline V gene (reference sequence).

This chain connects TRBV10-3 to TRBJ2-5, with TRBD1 matching 10 bases. The J call may be incorrect, as the DNA end agrees better with TRBJ2-7. CDR1 ENHRY and CDR2 SYGVKD come from the germline V gene. CDR3 length: 15 amino acids. CDR3 coding DNA: TGTGCCATCAGTGAGTCGGGACAGGGGAGATACGAGCAGTACTTC. Translation gives CAISESGQGRYEQYF.

The chain couples TRBV7-3 to TRBJ2-1; 13 positions match TRBD2. The V gene end was trimmed by 1 base and the J gene end by 7 bases; junction bases not matched to a gene: 7. The CDR3 sequence is 17 residues long. The germline V gene encodes CDR1 SGHTA and CDR2 FQGTGA. CDR3 sequence (DNA): TGTGCCAGCAGCTTAATCGCCAGGACTAGCGGGAGAAATGAGCAGTTCTTC. It is translated as CASSLIARTSGRNEQFF.

On this clonotype itself: One end of the junction fails to match germline, which may point to a read error. V is TRBV29-1 and J is TRBJ2-3; D might be TRBD2 (7 bases). The germline V gene encodes CDR1 SQVTM and CDR2 ANQGSEA. CDR3 length: 16 amino acids. The CDR3 loop is CSAEDYGGAGTDTQYF. The CDR3 nucleotides read TGCAGCGCTGAAGATTATGGGGGGGCCGGCACAGATACGCAGTATTTT.

This clonotype came up a few times. The chain uses TRBV11-2 and TRBJ2-1, with TRBD2 identical over 7 bases. Per the germline V gene, CDR1 is SGHAT and CDR2 is FQNNGV. This CDR3 region has 14 residues. V was pared by 4 bases and J by 9 bases, with 9 bases of the junction left unmatched. CDR3 sequence reads: CASSWESGAGEQFF. In DNA, the CDR3 is TGTGCCAGCAGCTGGGAGAGCGGGGCGGGTGAGCAGTTCTTC.

V is TRBV27 and J is TRBJ2-7; 8 bases fit TRBD2. The CDR3 has 16 amino acids. Germline CDR1 and CDR2: MNHEY and SMNVEV (reference sequence). V dropped 1 base and J dropped 6; count of bases not matched to a gene: 11. The CDR3 here is CASSLYSGTTGAEQYF. CDR3 DNA: TGTGCCAGCAGTTTATATAGCGGGACAACCGGGGCCGAGCAGTACTTC.

This clonotype was seen a few times. This chain connects TRBV4-2 to TRBJ2-3; D gene unclear. Between the trimmed V and J ends, which lost 0 bases and 0 bases, there was a span of 7 bases. The CDR3 is 15 residues long. CDR1 and CDR2 from the germline V gene are LGHNA and YNFKEQ. CDR3 loop: CASSQEVLSTDTQYF. The CDR3, as DNA: TGTGCCAGCAGCCAAGAGGTTCTCAGCACAGATACGCAGTATTTT.

The J gene is TRBJ2-3, the V gene TRBV20-1, with TRBD2 matching over 7 bases. The CDR3 is made up of 14 amino acids. V trimming: 5 bases; J trimming: 2 bases; junction bases outside the gene matches: 7. CDR1 and CDR2 from the germline V gene are DFQATT and SNEGSKA (reference sequence). DNA for the CDR3: TGCAGTGCTCCACTAGCGATTACCACAGATACGCAGTATTTT. Its translation: CSAPLAITTDTQYF.